This T cell receptor beta chain was captured by sequencing in a study of T cell changes during pregnancy in multiple sclerosis (dated by TCRdb to about 2019). Some background on the complete study: The study examined how the T cell repertoire changed over the course of pregnancy in women with multiple sclerosis.

Library construction relied on the immunoSEQ multiplex PCR assay. TCRdb mirrors the immuneACCESS table, restricted to in-frame sequences. Some clones are absent from its copies; in checked studies, under half trace to an unresolved V gene, and the reason for the others is unknown. This sample holds approximately 44,000 clones; approximately 88% were observed only once. Roughly 0.58% of the sample is held by the ten biggest clonotypes. The germline V gene gives CDR1 as MDHEN and CDR2 as SYDVKM. V is pruned by 6 bases and J by 4 bases, leaving 9 bases of the junction without a gene match. Taken from cysteine to phenylalanine, the CDR3 has 14 residues. Solely the CDR3 DNA is kept, with 42 bases framed from the first base. About this clone: It lacks a known antigen. The record has no base qualities; no much larger clone is one base away.

The sequence links TRBV28 to TRBJ2-7; 7 bases in between match TRBD1. This receptor was obtained from a female donor with multiple sclerosis, enrolled in a pregnancy study. The sample was CD4+ T cells from peripheral blood mononuclear cells, taken in the first trimester of pregnancy. The DNA reads as follows: TGTGCCAGCAGCCCACGGACAGGTGGGTACGAGCAGTACTTC. It translates to CASSPRTGGYEQYF.